These 12 T cell receptor beta chains share one sample of origin, sequenced in a study of blood T cell repertoires in COVID-19. The protocol was immunoSEQ multiplex PCR, while the TCRdb copy is restricted to in-frame clones and leaves out a portion. There are roughly 320,000 clones in the sample; around 90% occur only once, and roughly 5.9% lies in the top ten. Source material: peripheral blood. Source of these receptors: a woman aged 45-59 years with COVID-19, enrolled during active disease.

This chain links TRBV19 with TRBJ2-7, with 9 bases that match TRBD1. The CDR3 has 15 residues. Germline CDR1 is LNHDA and CDR2 is SQIVND (reference sequence). J was trimmed by 2 bases and V by 5 bases; bases with no gene match: 7. The CDR3 nucleotides are TGTGCCAGTAGTTACGGGACAGGGAGACCCTACGAGCAGTACTTC. Its protein product is CASSYGTGRPYEQYF.

This chain joins TRBV12-5 and TRBJ2-1, with 7 positions matching TRBD2. Trimming cost V 8 bases and J 5 bases; bases outside gene matches: 0. Germline-derived CDR1 and CDR2 are LGHNT and FRNRAP. CDR3 length: 11 residues. CDR3 nucleotides: TGTGCTAGTCGGGAGGACAATGAGCAGTTCTTC. This encodes CASREDNEQFF.

V gene TRBV30 combines with J gene TRBJ1-2; 10 bases map to TRBD1. Per germline, CDR1 GTSNPN and CDR2 SVGIG (reference sequence). The CDR3 spans 15 residues. V shed 3 bases, J shed 8 bases, and the junction held 12 bases outside the gene matches. This CDR3 is CAWRSAGQGKGGYTF. CDR3 DNA: TGTGCCTGGAGGTCAGCGGGACAGGGGAAAGGGGGCTACACCTTC.

V gene TRBV9 combines with J gene TRBJ1-3; no clear D. CDR1 and CDR2 from the germline V gene are SGDLS and YYNGEE. V dropped 3 bases and J dropped 6 bases, with 16 bases sitting between them. The CDR3 loop spans 15 amino acids. This CDR3 reads CASSGGPRKQNTIYF. For the CDR3, the DNA is TGTGCCAGCAGCGGAGGCCCCCGGAAACAAAACACCATATATTTT.

The rearrangement joins TRBV6-5 to TRBJ2-5, with TRBD2 matching over 10 bases. This CDR3 is 13 amino acids long. The J segment lost 5 bases and the V segment lost 6 bases, leaving 3 bases of the junction unmatched. Per germline, CDR1 MNHEY and CDR2 SVGAGI. DNA of the CDR3: TGTGCCAGCAGACTTAGCGGGGGGGAGACCCAGTACTTC. Translation: CASRLSGGETQYF.

This chain links TRBV5-1 with TRBJ2-3, with 11 bases fitting TRBD1. V gave up 4 bases and J gave up 2 bases; unmatched junction bases: 3. The V gene's germline CDR1 is SGHRS and CDR2 YFSETQ. CDR3 length: 15 residues. CDR3 nucleotide sequence: TGCGCCAGCAGCCGGGACAGGGGGTTCACAGATACGCAGTATTTT. Translating it yields CASSRDRGFTDTQYF.

J is TRBJ2-1 and V is TRBV6-4; TRBD2 agrees at 11 bases. Germline CDR1 MRHNA, CDR2 SNTAGT. The CDR3 is 14 amino acids. After removal of 6 bases from V and 4 bases from J, the junction contained 2 bases not matched to a gene. The chain's CDR3 is CASRRLAGYNEQFF. CDR3 nucleotides: TGTGCCAGCAGGAGACTAGCGGGGTACAATGAGCAGTTCTTC.

In this sample, this clone turned up once. V and J are TRBV18 and TRBJ1-4; no firm D call. Trimming took 8 bases from V and 1 from J, leaving 14 bases between them. This CDR3 is built from 15 residues. Germline lookup yields CDR1 KGHSH and CDR2 LQKENI. The CDR3 DNA reads TGTGCCAGCACCCTAGGATCCGGAACTAATGAAAAACTGTTTTTT. It yields the protein CASTLGSGTNEKLFF.

This chain uses TRBV9 with TRBJ1-6; D perhaps matches TRBD1 (5 bases). In germline, CDR1 is SGDLS, CDR2 YYNGEE. CDR3 length: 15 amino acids. V gave up 1 base and J gave up 19 bases, with 24 bases separating them. This CDR3 reads CASSVQAGRRGPLHF. The CDR3 DNA is TGTGCCAGCAGCGTACAGGCCGGGAGAAGGGGTCCGCTTCACTTT. The full variable domain, in which reference TRBV9 and TRBJ1-6 provide the parts outside the CDR3, is DSGVTQTPKHLITATGQRVTLRCSPRSGDLSVYWYQQSLDQGLQFLIQYYNGEERAKGNILERFSAQQFPDLHSELNLSSLELGDSALYFCASSVQAGRRGPLHFGNGTRLTVT.

This clone was seen only once. The CDR3 here is CASSSTGGEHEQYF. In DNA form, the CDR3 reads TGTGCCAGCAGTTCCACAGGGGGCGAACACGAGCAGTACTTC. The chain couples TRBV6-6 to TRBJ2-7; 9 positions agree with TRBD1. The V segment lost 4 bases and the J segment 5 bases; nucleotides outside the gene matches: 6. Germline V lookup: CDR1 MNHNY, CDR2 SVGAGI (reference sequence). The CDR3 is 14 residues long.

The sample holds a few counts of this clone. The V call is TRBV4-2, the J call TRBJ2-1; 8 bases fit TRBD2. The germline V gene encodes CDR1 LGHNA and CDR2 YNFKEQ. This CDR3 contains 17 residues. Trimming took 0 bases from V and 8 from J; bases not matched to a gene: 12. As DNA, the CDR3 is TGTGCCAGCAGCCAAGAAATTACGGGAGGGAACGGGGATGAGCAGTTCTTC. Amino acid sequence: CASSQEITGGNGDEQFF.

Concerning this clone: Other DNA sequences in this sample translate to the same CDR3. The V call is TRBV27, the J call TRBJ2-3; D is undetermined. Germline V gene lookup returns CDR1 MNHEY and CDR2 SMNVEV (reference sequence). V lost 4 bases, J lost 3 bases, and 2 bases lay in between. The CDR3 extends over 11 amino acids. The CDR3 DNA sequence: TGTGCCAGCAGTTCTACAGATACGCAGTATTTT. Protein sequence: CASSSTDTQYF.